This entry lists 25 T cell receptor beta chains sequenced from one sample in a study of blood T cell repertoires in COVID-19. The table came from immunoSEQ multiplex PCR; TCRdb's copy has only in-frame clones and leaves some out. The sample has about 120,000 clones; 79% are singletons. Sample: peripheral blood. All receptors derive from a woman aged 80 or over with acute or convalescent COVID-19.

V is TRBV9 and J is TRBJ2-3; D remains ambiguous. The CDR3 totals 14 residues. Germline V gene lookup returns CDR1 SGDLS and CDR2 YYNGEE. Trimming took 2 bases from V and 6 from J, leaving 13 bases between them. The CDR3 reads CASSVGWSRDTQYF. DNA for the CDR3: TGTGCCAGCAGCGTCGGGTGGTCCCGGGATACGCAGTATTTT.

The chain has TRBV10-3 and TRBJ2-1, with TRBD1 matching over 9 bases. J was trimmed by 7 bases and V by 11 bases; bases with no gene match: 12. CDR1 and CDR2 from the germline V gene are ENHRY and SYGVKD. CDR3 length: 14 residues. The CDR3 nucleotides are TGTGCCGTCGATCCGGGACAGGGACTGAATGAGCAGTTCTTC. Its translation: CAVDPGQGLNEQFF.

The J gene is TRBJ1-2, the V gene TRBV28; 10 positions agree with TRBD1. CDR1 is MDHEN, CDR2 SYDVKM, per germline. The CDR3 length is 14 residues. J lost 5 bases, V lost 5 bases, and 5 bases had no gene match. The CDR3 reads CASSRTGGIYGYTF. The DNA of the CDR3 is TGTGCCAGCAGTAGGACAGGGGGAATTTATGGCTACACCTTC.

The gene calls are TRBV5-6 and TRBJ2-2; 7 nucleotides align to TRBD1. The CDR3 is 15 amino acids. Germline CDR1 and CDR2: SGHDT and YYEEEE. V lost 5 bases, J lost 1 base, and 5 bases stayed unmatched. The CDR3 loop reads CASRPDRRNTGELFF. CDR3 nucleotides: TGTGCCAGCAGACCGGACAGGAGGAACACCGGGGAGCTGTTTTTT.

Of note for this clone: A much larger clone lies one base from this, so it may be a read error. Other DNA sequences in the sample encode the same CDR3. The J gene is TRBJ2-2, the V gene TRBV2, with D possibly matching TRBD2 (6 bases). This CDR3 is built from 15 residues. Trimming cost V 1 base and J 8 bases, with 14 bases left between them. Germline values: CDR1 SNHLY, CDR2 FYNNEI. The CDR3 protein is CASSEVGGTGGELFF. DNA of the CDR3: TGTGCCAGCAGTGAAGTGGGAGGTACGGGTGGGGAGCTGTTTTTT.

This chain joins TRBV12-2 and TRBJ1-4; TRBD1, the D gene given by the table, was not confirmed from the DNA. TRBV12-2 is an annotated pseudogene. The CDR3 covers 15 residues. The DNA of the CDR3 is TGTGCAAGTCGCTTAGCGCAGGCTATGAATGAAAAACTGTTTTTT. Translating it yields CASRLAQAMNEKLFF.

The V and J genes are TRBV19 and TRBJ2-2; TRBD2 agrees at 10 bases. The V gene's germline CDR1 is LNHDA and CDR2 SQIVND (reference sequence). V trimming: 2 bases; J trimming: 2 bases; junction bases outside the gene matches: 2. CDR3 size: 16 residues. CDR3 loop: CASSIRTSGNTGELFF. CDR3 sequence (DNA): TGTGCCAGTAGTATACGGACTAGCGGAAACACCGGGGAGCTGTTTTTT.

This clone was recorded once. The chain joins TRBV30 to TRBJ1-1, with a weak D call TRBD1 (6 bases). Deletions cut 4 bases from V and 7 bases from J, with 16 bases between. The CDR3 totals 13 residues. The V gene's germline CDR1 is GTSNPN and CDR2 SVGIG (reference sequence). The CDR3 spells CAWMGRGTGEAFF. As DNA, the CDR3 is TGTGCCTGGATGGGCAGGGGCACCGGTGAAGCTTTCTTT.

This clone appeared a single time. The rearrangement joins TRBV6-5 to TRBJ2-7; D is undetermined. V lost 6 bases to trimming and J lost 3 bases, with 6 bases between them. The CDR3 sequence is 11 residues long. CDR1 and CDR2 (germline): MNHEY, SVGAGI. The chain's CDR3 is CASRTHYEQYF. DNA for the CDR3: TGTGCCAGCAGGACACACTACGAGCAGTACTTC.

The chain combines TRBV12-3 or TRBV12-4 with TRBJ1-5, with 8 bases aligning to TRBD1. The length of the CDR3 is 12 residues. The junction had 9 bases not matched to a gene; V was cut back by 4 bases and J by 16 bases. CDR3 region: CASSSSGTGPHF. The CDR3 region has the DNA TGTGCCAGCAGTTCTTCCGGGACAGGTCCACATTTT.

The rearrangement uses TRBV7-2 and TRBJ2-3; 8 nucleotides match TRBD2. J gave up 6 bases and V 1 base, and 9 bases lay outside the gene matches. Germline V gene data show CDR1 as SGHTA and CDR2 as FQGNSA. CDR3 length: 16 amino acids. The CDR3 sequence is CASSLVGGRPPDTQYF. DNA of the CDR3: TGTGCCAGCAGCTTAGTGGGCGGGAGGCCCCCCGATACGCAGTATTTT.

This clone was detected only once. CDR3 coding DNA: TGTGCCAGCCGGGCTAGCGGGAGTGATACGCAGTATTTT. Translating it yields CASRASGSDTQYF. The chain recombines TRBV6-5 with TRBJ2-3, with 10 bases matching TRBD2. The V gene's germline CDR1 is MNHEY and CDR2 SVGAGI. V gave up 8 bases and J gave up 6 bases; unmatched junction bases: 5. The CDR3 runs 13 residues.

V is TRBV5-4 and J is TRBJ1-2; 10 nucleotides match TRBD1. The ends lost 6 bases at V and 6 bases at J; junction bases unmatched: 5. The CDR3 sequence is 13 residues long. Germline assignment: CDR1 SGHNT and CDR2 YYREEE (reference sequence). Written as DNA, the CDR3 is TGTGCCAGCAACCGACAGGGGGCTAATGGCTACACCTTC. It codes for CASNRQGANGYTF.

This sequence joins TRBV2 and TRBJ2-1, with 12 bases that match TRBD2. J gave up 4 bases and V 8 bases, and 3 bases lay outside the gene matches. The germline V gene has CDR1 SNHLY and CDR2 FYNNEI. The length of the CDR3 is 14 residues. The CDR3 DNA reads TGTGCCAGCGGGGGGACTAGCGGGTACAATGAGCAGTTCTTC. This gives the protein CASGGTSGYNEQFF. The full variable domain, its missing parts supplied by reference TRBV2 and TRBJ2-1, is EPEVTQTPSHQVTQMGQEVILRCVPISNHLYFYWYRQILGQKVEFLVSFYNNEISEKSEIFDDQFSVERPDGSNFTLKIRSTKLEDSAMYFCASGGTSGYNEQFFGPGTRLTVL.

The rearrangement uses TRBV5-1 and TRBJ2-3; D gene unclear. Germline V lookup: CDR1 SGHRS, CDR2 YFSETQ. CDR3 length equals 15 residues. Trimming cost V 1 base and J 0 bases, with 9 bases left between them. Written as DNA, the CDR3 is TGCGCCAGCAGCTTGTACGGTAGTAGCACAGATACGCAGTATTTT. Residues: CASSLYGSSTDTQYF.

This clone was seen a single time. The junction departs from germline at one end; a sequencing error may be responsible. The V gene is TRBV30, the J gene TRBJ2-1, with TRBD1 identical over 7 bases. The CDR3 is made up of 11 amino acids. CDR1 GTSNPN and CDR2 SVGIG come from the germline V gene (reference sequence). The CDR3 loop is CAWSPDRAMLF. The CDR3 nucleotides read TGTGCCTGGAGCCCCGACAGGGCAATGCTCTTC. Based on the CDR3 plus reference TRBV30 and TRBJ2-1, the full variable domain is SQTIHQWPATLVQPVGSPLSLECTVEGTSNPNLYWYRQAAGRGLQLLFYSVGIGQISSEVPQNLSASRPQDRQFILSSKKLLLSDSGFYLCAWSPDRAMLFGPGTRLTVL.

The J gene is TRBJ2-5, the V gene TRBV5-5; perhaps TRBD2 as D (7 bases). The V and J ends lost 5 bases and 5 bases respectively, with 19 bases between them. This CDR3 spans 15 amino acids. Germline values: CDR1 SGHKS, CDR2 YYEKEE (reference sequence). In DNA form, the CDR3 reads TGTGCCAGCAGACCGGGGGCGGGAGAGGGGGAGACCCAGTACTTC. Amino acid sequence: CASRPGAGEGETQYF.

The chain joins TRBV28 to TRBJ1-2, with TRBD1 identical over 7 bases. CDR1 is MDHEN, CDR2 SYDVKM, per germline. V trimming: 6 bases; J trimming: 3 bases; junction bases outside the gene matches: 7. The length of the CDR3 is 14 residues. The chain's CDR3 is CASSSGTDYYGYTF. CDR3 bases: TGTGCCAGCAGCTCCGGGACAGATTACTATGGCTACACCTTC.

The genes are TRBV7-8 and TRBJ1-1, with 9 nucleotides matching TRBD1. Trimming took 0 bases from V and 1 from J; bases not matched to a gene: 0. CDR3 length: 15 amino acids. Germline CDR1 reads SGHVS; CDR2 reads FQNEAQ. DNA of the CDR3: TGTGCCAGCAGCTTAGCGACAGGGGGGAACACTGAAGCTTTCTTT. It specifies CASSLATGGNTEAFF.

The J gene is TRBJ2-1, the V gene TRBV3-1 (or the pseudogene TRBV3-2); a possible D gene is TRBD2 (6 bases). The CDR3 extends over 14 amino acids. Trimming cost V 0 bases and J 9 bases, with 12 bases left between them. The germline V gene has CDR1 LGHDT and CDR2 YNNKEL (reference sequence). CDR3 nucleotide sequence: TGTGCCAGCAGCCAAGAACTAGCAGTGAGTGAGCAGTTCTTC. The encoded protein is CASSQELAVSEQFF.

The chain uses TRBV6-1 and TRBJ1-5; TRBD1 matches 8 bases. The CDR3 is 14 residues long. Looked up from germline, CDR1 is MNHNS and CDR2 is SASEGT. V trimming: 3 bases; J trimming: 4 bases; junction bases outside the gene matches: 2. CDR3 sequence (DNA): TGTGCCAGCAGTGACGACAGGGGTAATCAGCCCCAGCATTTT. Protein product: CASSDDRGNQPQHF.

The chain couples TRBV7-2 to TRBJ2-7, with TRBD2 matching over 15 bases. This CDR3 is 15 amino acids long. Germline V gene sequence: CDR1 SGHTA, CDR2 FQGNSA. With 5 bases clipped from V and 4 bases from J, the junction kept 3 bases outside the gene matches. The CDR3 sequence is CASSVGTSGRYEQYF. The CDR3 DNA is TGTGCCAGCAGCGTCGGGACTAGCGGGAGGTACGAGCAGTACTTC. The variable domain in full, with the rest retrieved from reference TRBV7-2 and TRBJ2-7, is GAGVSQSPSNKVTEKGKDVELRCDPISGHTALYWYRQSLGQGLEFLIYFQGNSAPDKSGLPSDRFSAERTGGSVSTLTIQRTQQEDSAVYLCASSVGTSGRYEQYFGPGTRLTVT.

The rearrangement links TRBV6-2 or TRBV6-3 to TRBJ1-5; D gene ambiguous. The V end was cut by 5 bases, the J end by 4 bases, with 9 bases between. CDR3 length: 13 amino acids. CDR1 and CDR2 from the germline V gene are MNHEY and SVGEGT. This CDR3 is CASSAVLNQPQHF. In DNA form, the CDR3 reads TGTGCCAGCAGTGCGGTCCTAAATCAGCCCCAGCATTTT.

Written as DNA, the CDR3 is TGTGCCAGCAGCCACGGCAGCGCCGCTAACTATGGCTACACCTTC. Translation: CASSHGSAANYGYTF. V and J are TRBV7-3 and TRBJ1-2; D is unclear. The germline V and J ends were trimmed by 5 bases and 0 bases, with 13 bases remaining between them. Germline V CDR1 and CDR2: SGHTA, FQGTGA. This CDR3 region has 15 residues.

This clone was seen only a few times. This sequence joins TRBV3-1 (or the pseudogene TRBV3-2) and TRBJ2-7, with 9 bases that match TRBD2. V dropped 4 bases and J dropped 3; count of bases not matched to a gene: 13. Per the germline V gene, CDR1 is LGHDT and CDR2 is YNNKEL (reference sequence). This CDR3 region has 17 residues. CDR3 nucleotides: TGTGCCAGCAGCCGAGATCGGGCTAGCGGGAAATACTACGAGCAGTACTTC. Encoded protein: CASSRDRASGKYYEQYF.